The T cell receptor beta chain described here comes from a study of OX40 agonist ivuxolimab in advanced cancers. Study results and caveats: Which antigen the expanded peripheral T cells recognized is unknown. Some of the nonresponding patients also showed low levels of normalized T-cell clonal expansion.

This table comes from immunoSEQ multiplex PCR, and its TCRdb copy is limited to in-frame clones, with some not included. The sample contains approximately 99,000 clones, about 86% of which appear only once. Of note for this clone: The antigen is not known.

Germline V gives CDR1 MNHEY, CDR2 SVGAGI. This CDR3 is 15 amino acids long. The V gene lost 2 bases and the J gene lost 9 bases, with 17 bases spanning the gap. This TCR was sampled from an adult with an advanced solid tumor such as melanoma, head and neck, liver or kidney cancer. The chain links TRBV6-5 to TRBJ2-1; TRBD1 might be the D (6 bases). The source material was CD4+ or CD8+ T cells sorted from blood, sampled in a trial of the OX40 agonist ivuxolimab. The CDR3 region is CASSYGRAGGGEQFF. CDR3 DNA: TGTGCCAGCAGTTACGGCAGGGCTGGGGGCGGTGAGCAGTTCTTC.